This T cell receptor beta chain was found in a study of cytomegalovirus exposure and HLA in healthy donors. Study-wide results and limits: It was confirmed in vitro that a few of the CMV-associated chains were specific for CMV antigens. A further, later analysis showed that HLA-associated TCR beta chains (compared with equally common others) were more clonally expanded. Relative to the approximately 670-donor mean, N-insertions were reportedly fewer in an Asian-associated ancestry cluster in a later analysis. Reports indicated that the classifier achieved high specificity and sensitivity in diagnosing cytomegalovirus status.

The PCR contained 60 Vbeta and 13 Jbeta primers. The data were produced by immunoSEQ multiplex PCR, yet TCRdb's version contains in-frame clones alone and is incomplete. Among approximately 30,000 clones listed, 40% to 50% were seen once. This clone turned up a few times. Its antigen is undetermined. The CDR3 totals 14 residues. J gave up 6 bases and V 2 bases, and 5 bases lay outside the gene matches. Germline assignment: CDR1 SGHRS and CDR2 YFSETQ. This receptor was identified in a woman in her 50s in good health and CMV-seronegative. The chain uses TRBV5-1 and TRBJ2-7, with 10 bases aligning to TRBD2. Sequencing input: PBMCs. DNA of the CDR3: TGCGCCAGCAGCTTCCGAGCGGGGGGGCCCGAGCAGTACTTC. It translates to CASSFRAGGPEQYF.